Listed below are T cell receptor beta chains from one sample, sequenced in a study of blood T cell repertoires in COVID-19. Assay: immunoSEQ multiplex PCR; the TCRdb copy retains only in-frame clones and omits some. The sample records about 47,000 clones, approximately 86% being singletons. The sequenced sample consisted of peripheral blood. Receptors originate from a man between 45 and 60 years old with active COVID-19. Each CDR3 is given with its conserved first and last residue. D genes are given only for firm matches. The size entry is marked missing in some rows and otherwise reads once, few, many or a size class.

J gene: TRBJ2-1
V gene: TRBV9
CDR3 length: 16
D gene: TRBD2
clone size: -
CDR3 protein: CASSVAGGIFYNEQFF
CDR3 DNA: TGTGCCAGCAGCGTAGCGGGAGGGATTTTTTACAATGAGCAGTTCTTC

J gene: TRBJ1-1
V gene: TRBV18
CDR3 length: 15
D gene: -
clone size: -
CDR3 protein: CASSSPTGMNTEAFF
CDR3 DNA: TGTGCCAGCTCATCCCCCACAGGGATGAACACTGAAGCTTTCTTT

J gene: TRBJ1-2
V gene: TRBV7-9
CDR3 length: 12
D gene: -
clone size: few
CDR3 protein: CASFRFFYGYTF
CDR3 DNA: TGTGCCAGCTTCCGGTTTTTCTATGGCTACACCTTC

J gene: TRBJ1-3
V gene: TRBV7-2
CDR3 length: 14
D gene: TRBD1
clone size: -
CDR3 protein: CASSHRGRGNTIYF
CDR3 DNA: TGTGCCAGCAGCCACAGGGGGCGCGGGAACACCATATATTTT

J gene: TRBJ2-7
V gene: TRBV6-5
CDR3 length: 11
D gene: -
clone size: -
CDR3 protein: CASSWSDEQYF
CDR3 DNA: TGTGCCAGCAGTTGGAGTGACGAGCAGTACTTC

J gene: TRBJ1-1
V gene: TRBV7-2
CDR3 length: 15
D gene: -
clone size: -
CDR3 protein: CASSFQRGANTEAFF
CDR3 DNA: TGTGCCAGCAGCTTCCAACGGGGGGCGAACACTGAAGCTTTCTTT

J gene: TRBJ1-2
V gene: TRBV19
CDR3 length: 12
D gene: -
clone size: -
CDR3 protein: CASSRGWLGYTF
CDR3 DNA: TGTGCCAGTAGCAGGGGTTGGCTTGGCTACACCTTC

J gene: TRBJ1-1
V gene: TRBV5-1
CDR3 length: 14
D gene: TRBD1
clone size: -
CDR3 protein: CASRQGQLNTEAFF
CDR3 DNA: TGCGCCAGCAGACAGGGACAGCTGAACACTGAAGCTTTCTTT

J gene: TRBJ2-5
V gene: TRBV11-1
CDR3 length: 12
D gene: -
clone size: -
CDR3 protein: CASSYRWETQYF
CDR3 DNA: TGTGCCAGCAGCTACCGGTGGGAGACCCAGTACTTC

J gene: TRBJ1-1
V gene: TRBV30
CDR3 length: 12
D gene: -
clone size: once
CDR3 protein: CAWEPGNTEAFF
CDR3 DNA: TGTGCCTGGGAACCAGGGAACACTGAAGCTTTCTTT

J gene: TRBJ2-5
V gene: TRBV6-6
CDR3 length: 15
D gene: -
clone size: -
CDR3 protein: CAIQGGLGIQETQYF
CDR3 DNA: TGTGCCATCCAGGGGGGACTAGGGATCCAAGAGACCCAGTACTTC

J gene: TRBJ1-1
V gene: TRBV6-4
CDR3 length: 14
D gene: TRBD1
clone size: -
CDR3 protein: CASSEGTGGSEAFF
CDR3 DNA: TGTGCCAGCAGTGAGGGGACAGGGGGCTCTGAAGCTTTCTTT

J gene: TRBJ1-1
V gene: TRBV5-1
CDR3 length: 15
D gene: TRBD1
clone size: -
CDR3 protein: CASSIETGSGTEAFF
CDR3 DNA: TGCGCCAGCAGCATTGAGACAGGGAGTGGCACTGAAGCTTTCTTT

J gene: TRBJ1-2
V gene: TRBV11-3
CDR3 length: 12
D gene: -
clone size: -
CDR3 protein: CASSLDRAGYTF
CDR3 DNA: TGTGCCAGCAGCTTAGACAGGGCTGGCTACACCTTC

J gene: TRBJ2-7
V gene: TRBV6-2/TRBV6-3
CDR3 length: 16
D gene: TRBD2
clone size: -
CDR3 protein: CASSYLAGGAPYEQYF
CDR3 DNA: TGTGCCAGCAGTTACTTAGCGGGGGGAGCCCCCTACGAGCAGTACTTC

J gene: TRBJ1-4
V gene: TRBV7-9
CDR3 length: 14
D gene: TRBD1
clone size: -
CDR3 protein: CASSHDRADRKLFF
CDR3 DNA: TGTGCCAGCAGCCATGACAGGGCTGATCGAAAACTGTTTTTT

J gene: TRBJ2-3
V gene: TRBV7-3
CDR3 length: 12
D gene: -
clone size: -
CDR3 protein: CASSHPAGTQYF
CDR3 DNA: TGTGCCAGCAGCCATCCAGCGGGTACGCAGTATTTT

J gene: TRBJ1-2
V gene: TRBV27
CDR3 length: 14
D gene: TRBD1
clone size: -
CDR3 protein: CASSLLGTGYGYTF
CDR3 DNA: TGTGCCAGCAGTTTATTGGGGACAGGGTATGGCTACACCTTC

J gene: TRBJ2-5
V gene: TRBV5-4
CDR3 length: 15
D gene: -
clone size: -
CDR3 protein: CASSSIQSSQETQYF
CDR3 DNA: TGTGCCAGCAGCTCGATACAGAGCTCACAAGAGACCCAGTACTTC

J gene: TRBJ1-2
V gene: TRBV30
CDR3 length: 14
D gene: -
clone size: -
CDR3 protein: CAWSVQRANYGYTF
CDR3 DNA: TGTGCCTGGAGTGTACAGAGAGCTAACTATGGCTACACCTTC

J gene: TRBJ2-6
V gene: TRBV14
CDR3 length: 13
D gene: -
clone size: -
CDR3 protein: CASSLRGANVLTF
CDR3 DNA: TGTGCCAGCAGCCTCAGGGGAGCCAACGTCCTGACTTTC

J gene: TRBJ2-2
V gene: TRBV2
CDR3 length: 16
D gene: TRBD2
clone size: -
CDR3 protein: CARPRLAGGPGGELFF
CDR3 DNA: TGTGCCCGCCCAAGATTGGCGGGAGGGCCGGGCGGGGAGCTGTTTTTT

J gene: TRBJ1-1
V gene: TRBV6-5
CDR3 length: 12
D gene: TRBD1
clone size: once
CDR3 protein: CASSLTGGEAFF
CDR3 DNA: TGTGCCAGCAGTCTGACAGGGGGTGAAGCTTTCTTT

J gene: TRBJ2-2
V gene: TRBV6-2/TRBV6-3
CDR3 length: 15
D gene: TRBD2
clone size: -
CDR3 protein: CASSMRGRVTGELFF
CDR3 DNA: TGTGCCAGCAGCATGCGGGGGAGAGTTACGGGGGAGCTGTTTTTT

J gene: TRBJ2-3
V gene: TRBV27
CDR3 length: 19
D gene: TRBD1
clone size: few
CDR3 protein: CASSFDAGVGQGDTDTQYF
CDR3 DNA: TGTGCCAGCAGTTTCGATGCTGGGGTCGGGCAGGGGGACACAGATACGCAGTATTTT

J gene: TRBJ1-5
V gene: TRBV30
CDR3 length: 12
D gene: -
clone size: -
CDR3 protein: CAGGRGGQPQHF
CDR3 DNA: TGTGCCGGAGGGAGGGGAGGGCAGCCCCAGCATTTT

J gene: TRBJ2-7
V gene: TRBV29-1
CDR3 length: 14
D gene: TRBD1
clone size: -
CDR3 protein: CSVVDRGVTYEQYF
CDR3 DNA: TGCAGCGTTGTGGACAGGGGAGTGACCTACGAGCAGTACTTC